The source of this T cell receptor (beta chain) is a study of T-cell reconstitution after alpha-beta-depleted transplantation in children. A library of TCRbeta sequences, prepared with unique molecular identifiers, was generated. TCRdb itself ran the PCR reads through MiXCR, one entry per CDR3 protein. The table has fewer than 550,000 distinct CDR3 sequences, around 9.9% seen once; the top ten hold 4.5% to 7%. Per the germline V gene, CDR1 is SGHRS and CDR2 is YFSETQ. Trimming cost V 1 base and J 7 bases, with 15 bases left between them. The CDR3 length is 16 residues. This clonotype originated in a human donor who donated a stem cell graft to a child with acute myeloid leukemia. The chain employs TRBV5-1 and TRBJ1-6; no clear D. This specimen consisted of PBMCs from the stem cell graft donor, obtained from the stem cell graft. In DNA form, the CDR3 reads TGCGCCAGCAGCTTGATCTCGGCAGGAGAAAATTCACCCCTCCACTTT. Amino acid sequence: CASSLISAGENSPLHF.